These T cell receptor beta chains were read from a single sample in a study of blood T cell repertoires in COVID-19. Profiled with immunoSEQ multiplex PCR; TCRdb holds only in-frame clones, not every one. The table shows 170,000 or so clones, with around nine tenths occurring only once. Sequences were obtained from peripheral blood. These receptors all come from a woman aged 70-85 years with COVID-19, enrolled during active disease. The CDR3 runs from the conserved cysteine through the conserved F or W. A D gene is named only where the DNA matches it firmly. The listing skips clone size in some rows; elsewhere it reads once, few, many or a size class.

J: TRBJ2-1
D: TRBD2
V: TRBV10-3
size: -
CDR3: CAIKWGTSASNEQFF
DNA: TGTGCCATCAAGTGGGGGACTAGCGCGTCCAATGAGCAGTTCTTC

J: TRBJ2-7
D: TRBD2
V: TRBV14
size: -
CDR3: CASSQEIAGVRDEQYF
DNA: TGTGCCAGCAGCCAAGAGATTGCGGGAGTCCGCGACGAGCAGTACTTC

J: TRBJ2-3
D: -
V: TRBV10-2
size: -
CDR3: CASSLAGSADTQYF
DNA: TGCGCCAGCAGTCTTGCGGGGAGTGCAGATACGCAGTATTTT

J: TRBJ2-7
D: -
V: TRBV7-9
size: -
CDR3: CASSATTPGEQYF
DNA: TGTGCCAGCAGCGCGACTACACCCGGCGAGCAGTACTTC

J: TRBJ1-2
D: -
V: TRBV3-1/TRBV3-2
size: -
CDR3: CASSQAFVMGREGYTF
DNA: TGTGCCAGCAGCCAAGCGTTCGTGATGGGGCGAGAGGGCTACACCTTC

J: TRBJ2-1
D: TRBD2
V: TRBV5-1
size: -
CDR3: CASSLSTSGRGEQFF
DNA: TGCGCCAGCAGCTTGAGTACTAGCGGGAGGGGAGAGCAGTTCTTC

J: TRBJ1-1
D: -
V: TRBV19
size: -
CDR3: CASSSGRSGGGTEAFF
DNA: TGTGCCAGTAGTTCTGGGAGATCCGGGGGGGGCACTGAAGCTTTCTTT

J: TRBJ1-4
D: -
V: TRBV30
size: -
CDR3: CAWSEGVFGEKLFF
DNA: TGTGCCTGGAGTGAAGGAGTGTTCGGTGAAAAACTGTTTTTT

J: TRBJ1-2
D: -
V: TRBV5-1
size: -
CDR3: CASSLQNSDGYTF
DNA: TGCGCCAGCAGCTTGCAGAATTCCGATGGCTACACCTTC

J: TRBJ1-2
D: TRBD1
V: TRBV7-9
size: -
CDR3: CASSWGQGDYGYTF
DNA: TGTGCCAGCAGCTGGGGACAGGGGGACTATGGCTACACCTTC

J: TRBJ2-7
D: TRBD2
V: TRBV30
size: -
CDR3: CAWSVEGLAGSLEQYF
DNA: TGTGCCTGGAGTGTTGAGGGACTAGCGGGGTCCCTCGAGCAGTACTTC

J: TRBJ1-5
D: -
V: TRBV9
size: once
CDR3: CASSVAWGGEQPQHF
DNA: TGTGCCAGCAGCGTAGCTTGGGGGGGAGAACAGCCCCAGCATTTT

J: TRBJ2-7
D: -
V: TRBV3-1/TRBV3-2
size: -
CDR3: CASSQQMNRAYEQYF
DNA: TGTGCCAGCAGCCAACAGATGAACAGGGCCTACGAGCAGTACTTC

J: TRBJ2-5
D: -
V: TRBV28
size: -
CDR3: CASSSLGLSETQYF
DNA: TGTGCCAGCAGTTCCCTCGGACTGTCAGAGACCCAGTACTTC

J: TRBJ1-1
D: -
V: TRBV4-1
size: once
CDR3: CASSQGGLGTEAFF
DNA: TGCGCCAGCAGCCAAGGGGGGCTGGGCACTGAAGCTTTCTTT

J: TRBJ2-7
D: -
V: TRBV27
size: -
CDR3: CASSPTYEQYF
DNA: TGTGCCAGCAGCCCAACCTACGAGCAGTACTTC

J: TRBJ2-7
D: -
V: TRBV5-5
size: few
CDR3: CASSYSASWAYEQYF
DNA: TGTGCCAGCAGCTATTCGGCTAGCTGGGCCTACGAGCAGTACTTC

J: TRBJ2-7
D: -
V: TRBV5-1
size: -
CDR3: CASRPSRESPEQYF
DNA: TGCGCCAGCAGGCCGTCTAGGGAGAGCCCCGAGCAGTACTTC

J: TRBJ2-1
D: -
V: TRBV12-3/TRBV12-4
size: -
CDR3: CASSGYNEQFF
DNA: TGTGCCAGTAGCGGATACAATGAGCAGTTCTTC

J: TRBJ2-5
D: -
V: TRBV5-1
size: -
CDR3: CASSGGTLETQYF
DNA: TGCGCCAGCAGCGGCGGGACTCTGGAGACCCAGTACTTC

J: TRBJ2-1
D: TRBD2
V: TRBV11-2
size: many
CDR3: CASSSIKRGSSYNEQFF
DNA: TGTGCCAGCAGCTCGATCAAGCGGGGAAGCTCCTACAATGAGCAGTTCTTC

J: TRBJ2-7
D: -
V: TRBV21-1
size: once
CDR3: CASTPGTSGSYEQYF
DNA: TGTGCCAGCACACCCGGGACTAGCGGATCCTACGAGCAGTACTTC

J: TRBJ1-5
D: -
V: TRBV6-5
size: few
CDR3: CASSAGPNQPQHF
DNA: TGTGCCAGCTCGGCAGGGCCGAATCAGCCCCAGCATTTT

J: TRBJ1-2
D: -
V: TRBV28
size: -
CDR3: CASSIPGKGYTF
DNA: TGTGCCAGCAGTATCCCAGGAAAAGGCTACACCTTC

J: TRBJ1-2
D: -
V: TRBV3-1/TRBV3-2
size: -
CDR3: CASSPLFRGSSGYTF
DNA: TGTGCCAGCAGCCCACTATTTCGGGGATCGAGTGGCTACACCTTC

J: TRBJ1-1
D: -
V: TRBV18
size: -
CDR3: CASSPTDDDTEAFF
DNA: TGTGCCAGCTCACCAACAGACGATGACACTGAAGCTTTCTTT

J: TRBJ2-2
D: TRBD2
V: TRBV6-4
size: -
CDR3: CASSDGTSGHTGELFF
DNA: TGTGCCAGCAGTGATGGGACTAGCGGCCACACCGGGGAGCTGTTTTTT

J: TRBJ2-5
D: TRBD1
V: TRBV28
size: -
CDR3: CASSLTGAAGETQYF
DNA: TGTGCCAGCAGTCTTACAGGGGCAGCAGGAGAGACCCAGTACTTC

J: TRBJ1-4
D: TRBD1
V: TRBV5-1
size: -
CDR3: CASSTGTGATNEKLFF
DNA: TGCGCCAGCAGCACCGGGACAGGGGCGACTAATGAAAAACTGTTTTTT

J: TRBJ2-3
D: TRBD1
V: TRBV11-3
size: -
CDR3: CASSFQGAGDTQYF
DNA: TGTGCCAGCAGCTTCCAGGGGGCAGGGGATACGCAGTATTTT

J: TRBJ2-1
D: -
V: TRBV12-5
size: -
CDR3: CASALANNEQFF
DNA: TGTGCTAGTGCCCTAGCGAACAATGAGCAGTTCTTC

J: TRBJ2-1
D: TRBD2
V: TRBV27
size: -
CDR3: CASSLVLAGRYNEQFF
DNA: TGTGCCAGCAGTTTAGTGCTAGCGGGACGGTACAATGAGCAGTTCTTC

J: TRBJ2-6
D: -
V: TRBV30
size: once
CDR3: CAGSRSSGANVLTF
DNA: TGTGCCGGAAGCCGGAGCTCTGGGGCCAACGTCCTGACTTTC

J: TRBJ2-7
D: -
V: TRBV30
size: -
CDR3: CAWNRDTYEQYF
DNA: TGTGCCTGGAACCGGGACACCTACGAGCAGTACTTC

J: TRBJ2-7
D: TRBD1
V: TRBV5-1
size: few
CDR3: CASSLAGQGVRQYF
DNA: TGCGCCAGCAGCTTGGCCGGTCAGGGGGTAAGGCAGTACTTC

J: TRBJ2-1
D: -
V: TRBV15
size: -
CDR3: CATSPPGDEQFF
DNA: TGTGCCACCAGCCCCCCAGGGGATGAGCAGTTCTTC

J: TRBJ1-5
D: TRBD1
V: TRBV19
size: -
CDR3: CASRNTRGYSNQPQHF
DNA: TGTGCCAGTAGGAATACCAGGGGGTATAGCAATCAGCCCCAGCATTTT

J: TRBJ2-5
D: TRBD1
V: TRBV5-6
size: -
CDR3: CASSLMGRGPMETQYF
DNA: TGTGCCAGCAGCTTGATGGGCAGGGGGCCGATGGAGACCCAGTACTTC

J: TRBJ2-7
D: TRBD1
V: TRBV9
size: -
CDR3: CASSLSQGAYEQYF
DNA: TGTGCCAGCAGCCTCTCCCAGGGGGCCTACGAGCAGTACTTC

J: TRBJ1-2
D: TRBD1
V: TRBV5-1
size: -
CDR3: CASSVDRADGYTF
DNA: TGCGCCAGCAGCGTGGACAGGGCTGATGGCTACACCTTC